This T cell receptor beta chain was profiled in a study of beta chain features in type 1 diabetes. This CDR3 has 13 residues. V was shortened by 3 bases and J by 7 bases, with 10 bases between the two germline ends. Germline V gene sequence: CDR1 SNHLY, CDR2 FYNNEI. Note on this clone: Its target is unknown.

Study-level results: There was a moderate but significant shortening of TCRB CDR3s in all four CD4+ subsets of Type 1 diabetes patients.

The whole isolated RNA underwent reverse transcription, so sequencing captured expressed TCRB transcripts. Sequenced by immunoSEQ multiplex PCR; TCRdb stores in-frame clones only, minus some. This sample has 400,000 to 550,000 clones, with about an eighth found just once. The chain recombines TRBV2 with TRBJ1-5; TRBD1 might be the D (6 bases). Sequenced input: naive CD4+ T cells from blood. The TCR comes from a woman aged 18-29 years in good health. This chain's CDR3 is CASSDGGRQPQHF. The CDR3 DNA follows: TGTGCCAGCAGTGATGGGGGCAGGCAGCCCCAGCATTTT.